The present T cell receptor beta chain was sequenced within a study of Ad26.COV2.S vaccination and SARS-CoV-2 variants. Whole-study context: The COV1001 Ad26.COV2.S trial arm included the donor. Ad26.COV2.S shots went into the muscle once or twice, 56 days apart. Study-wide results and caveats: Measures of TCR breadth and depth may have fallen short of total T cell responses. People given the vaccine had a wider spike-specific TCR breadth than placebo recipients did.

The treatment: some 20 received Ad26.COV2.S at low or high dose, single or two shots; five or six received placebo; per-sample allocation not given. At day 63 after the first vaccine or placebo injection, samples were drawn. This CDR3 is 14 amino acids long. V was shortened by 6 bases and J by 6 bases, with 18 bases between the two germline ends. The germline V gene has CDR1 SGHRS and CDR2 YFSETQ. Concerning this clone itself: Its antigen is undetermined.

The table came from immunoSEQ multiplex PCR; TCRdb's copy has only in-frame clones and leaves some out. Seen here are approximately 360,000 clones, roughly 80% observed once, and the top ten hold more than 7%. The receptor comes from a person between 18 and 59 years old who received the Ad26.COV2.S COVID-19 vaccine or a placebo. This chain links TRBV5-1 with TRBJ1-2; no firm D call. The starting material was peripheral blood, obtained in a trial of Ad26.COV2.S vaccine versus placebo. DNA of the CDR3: TGCGCCAGCACCCCGGGTGCACTATCGGATGGCTACACCTTC. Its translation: CASTPGALSDGYTF.